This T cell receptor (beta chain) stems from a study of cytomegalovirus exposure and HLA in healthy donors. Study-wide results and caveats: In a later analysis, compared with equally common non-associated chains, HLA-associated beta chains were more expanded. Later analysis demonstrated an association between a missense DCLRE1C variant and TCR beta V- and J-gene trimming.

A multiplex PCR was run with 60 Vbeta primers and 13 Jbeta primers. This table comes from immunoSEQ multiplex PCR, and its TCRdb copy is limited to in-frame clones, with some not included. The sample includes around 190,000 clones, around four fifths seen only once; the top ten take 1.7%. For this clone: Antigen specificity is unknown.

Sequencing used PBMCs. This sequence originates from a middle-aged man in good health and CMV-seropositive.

The CDR3 spells CASSMKTSLTKNIQYF. CDR3 DNA sequence: TGTGCCAGTAGTATGAAAACATCTCTTACCAAAAACATTCAGTACTTC. This rearrangement joins TRBV19 to TRBJ2-4; no clear D. V lost 3 bases and J 2 bases, leaving 14 bases between the germline ends. The CDR3 runs 16 residues. CDR1 LNHDA and CDR2 SQIVND come from the germline V gene (reference sequence).